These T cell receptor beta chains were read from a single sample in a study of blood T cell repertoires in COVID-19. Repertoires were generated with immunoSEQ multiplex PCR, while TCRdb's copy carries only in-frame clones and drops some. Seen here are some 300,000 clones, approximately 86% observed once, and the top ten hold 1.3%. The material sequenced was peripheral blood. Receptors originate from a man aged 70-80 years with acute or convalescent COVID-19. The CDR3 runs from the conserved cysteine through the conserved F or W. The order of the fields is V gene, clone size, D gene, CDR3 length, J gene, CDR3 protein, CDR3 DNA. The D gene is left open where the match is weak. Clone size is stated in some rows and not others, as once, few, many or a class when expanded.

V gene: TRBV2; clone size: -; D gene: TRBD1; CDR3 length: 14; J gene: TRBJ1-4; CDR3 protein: CASSPTGRDEKLFF; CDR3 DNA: TGTGCCAGCAGTCCGACAGGGCGCGATGAAAAACTGTTTTTT
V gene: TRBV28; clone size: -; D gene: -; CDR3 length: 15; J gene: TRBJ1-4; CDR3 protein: CASSSGGDNNEKLFF; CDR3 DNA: TGTGCCAGCAGCTCGGGGGGGGACAATAATGAAAAACTGTTTTTT
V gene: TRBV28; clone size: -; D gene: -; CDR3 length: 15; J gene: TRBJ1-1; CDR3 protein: CASSAPQKLNTEAFF; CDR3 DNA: TGTGCCAGCAGTGCCCCACAGAAATTGAACACTGAAGCTTTCTTT
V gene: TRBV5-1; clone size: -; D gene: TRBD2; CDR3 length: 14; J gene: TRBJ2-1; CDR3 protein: CASSFGTSGPEQFF; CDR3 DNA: TGCGCCAGCAGCTTCGGAACTAGCGGGCCCGAGCAGTTCTTC
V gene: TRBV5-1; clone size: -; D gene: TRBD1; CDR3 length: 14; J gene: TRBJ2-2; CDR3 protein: CASSLGQGSGELFF; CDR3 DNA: TGCGCCAGCAGCTTGGGACAGGGATCAGGGGAGCTGTTTTTT
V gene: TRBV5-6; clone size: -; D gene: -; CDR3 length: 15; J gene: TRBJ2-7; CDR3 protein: CASSRYRLSSYEQYF; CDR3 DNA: TGTGCCAGCAGCCGTTACAGGCTTAGCTCCTACGAGCAGTACTTC
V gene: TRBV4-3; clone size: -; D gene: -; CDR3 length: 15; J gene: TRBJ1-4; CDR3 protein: CASSQAAGLSEKLFF; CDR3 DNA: TGCGCCAGCAGCCAAGCCGCGGGTTTGAGTGAAAAACTGTTTTTT
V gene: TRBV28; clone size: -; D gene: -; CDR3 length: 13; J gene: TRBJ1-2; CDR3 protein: CASSLERGYGYTF; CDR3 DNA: TGTGCCAGCAGTTTGGAACGGGGCTATGGCTACACCTTC
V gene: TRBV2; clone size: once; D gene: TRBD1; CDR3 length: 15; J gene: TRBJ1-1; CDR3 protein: CASSLGQGIRAEAFF; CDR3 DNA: TGTGCCAGCAGTTTGGGACAGGGGATAAGGGCTGAAGCTTTCTTT
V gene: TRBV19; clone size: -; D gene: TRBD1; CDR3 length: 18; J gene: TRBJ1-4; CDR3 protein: CASSSPGQIVATNEKLFF; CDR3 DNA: TGTGCCAGTAGTTCTCCGGGACAGATAGTTGCAACTAATGAAAAACTGTTTTTT
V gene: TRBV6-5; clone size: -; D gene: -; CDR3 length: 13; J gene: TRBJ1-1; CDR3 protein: CASSPQGLSEAFF; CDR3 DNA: TGTGCCAGCAGCCCCCAGGGGTTATCTGAAGCTTTCTTT
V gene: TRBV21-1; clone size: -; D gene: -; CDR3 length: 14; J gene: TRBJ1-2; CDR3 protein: CASRMKTSKSGYTF; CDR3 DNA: TGTGCCAGCAGGATGAAGACTTCAAAAAGTGGCTACACCTTC
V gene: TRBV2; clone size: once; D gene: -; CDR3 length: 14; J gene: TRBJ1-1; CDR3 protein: CASRDRRLNTEAFF; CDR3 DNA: TGTGCCAGCAGGGACAGAAGATTGAACACTGAAGCTTTCTTT
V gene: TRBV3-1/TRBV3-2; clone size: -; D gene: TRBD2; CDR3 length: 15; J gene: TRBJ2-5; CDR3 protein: CASSQGLAGEETQYF; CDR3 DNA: TGTGCCAGCAGCCAGGGACTAGCGGGGGAAGAGACCCAGTACTTC
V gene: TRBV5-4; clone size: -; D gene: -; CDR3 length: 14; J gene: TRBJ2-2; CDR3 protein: CASSLSIGAGELFF; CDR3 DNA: TGTGCCAGCAGCTTGAGTATTGGGGCAGGGGAACTGTTTTTT
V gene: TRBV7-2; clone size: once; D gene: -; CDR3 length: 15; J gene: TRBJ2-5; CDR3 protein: CASSHSASPQETQYF; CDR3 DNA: TGTGCCAGCAGCCACTCCGCTAGCCCCCAAGAGACCCAGTACTTC
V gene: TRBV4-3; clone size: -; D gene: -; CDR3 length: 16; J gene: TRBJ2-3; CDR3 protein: CASSQVKGDWTDTQYF; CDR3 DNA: TGCGCCAGCAGCCAAGTAAAAGGGGATTGGACAGATACGCAGTATTTT
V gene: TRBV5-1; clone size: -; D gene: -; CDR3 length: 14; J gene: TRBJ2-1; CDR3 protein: CASYRESSYNEQFF; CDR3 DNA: TGCGCCAGCTACCGGGAGAGCTCCTACAATGAGCAGTTCTTC
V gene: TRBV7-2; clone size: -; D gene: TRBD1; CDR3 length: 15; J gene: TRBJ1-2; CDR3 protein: CASRKARDRRYGYTF; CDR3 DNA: TGTGCCAGCAGAAAGGCCCGGGACAGGCGCTATGGCTACACCTTC
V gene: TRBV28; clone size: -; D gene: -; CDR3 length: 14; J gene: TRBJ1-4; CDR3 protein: CASSLLQTNEKLFF; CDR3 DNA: TGTGCCAGCAGTTTGTTGCAGACAAATGAAAAACTGTTTTTT
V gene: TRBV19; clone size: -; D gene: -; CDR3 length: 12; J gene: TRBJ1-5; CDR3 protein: CAIGQPNQPQHF; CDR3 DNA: TGTGCCATTGGACAGCCCAATCAGCCCCAGCATTTT
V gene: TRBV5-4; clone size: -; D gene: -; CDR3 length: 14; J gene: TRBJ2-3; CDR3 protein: CASSLAQRADTQYF; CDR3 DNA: TGTGCCAGCAGCTTGGCCCAACGGGCAGATACGCAGTATTTT
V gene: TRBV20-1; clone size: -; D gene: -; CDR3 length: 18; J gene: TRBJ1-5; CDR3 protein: CSASCSDYRDNGNQPQHF; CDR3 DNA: TGCAGTGCTAGTTGTTCAGATTACCGGGACAACGGTAATCAGCCCCAGCATTTT
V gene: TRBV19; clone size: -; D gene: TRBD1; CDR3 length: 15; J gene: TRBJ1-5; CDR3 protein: CASRAFGTGFQPQHF; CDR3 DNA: TGTGCCAGTCGGGCCTTCGGGACAGGGTTTCAGCCCCAGCATTTT
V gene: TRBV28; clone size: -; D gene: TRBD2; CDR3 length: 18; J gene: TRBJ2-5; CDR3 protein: CASSPFLTLAGVIETQYF; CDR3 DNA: TGTGCCAGCAGTCCCTTTCTTACACTGGCGGGAGTTATCGAGACCCAGTACTTC
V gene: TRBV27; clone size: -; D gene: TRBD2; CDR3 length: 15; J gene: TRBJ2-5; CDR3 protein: CASRGLAGGVETQYF; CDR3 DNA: TGTGCCAGCAGAGGACTAGCGGGGGGAGTTGAGACCCAGTACTTC
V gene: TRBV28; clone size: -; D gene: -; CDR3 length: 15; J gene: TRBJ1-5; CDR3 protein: CASSLGGEGSQPQHF; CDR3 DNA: TGTGCCAGCAGTTTGGGGGGGGAGGGGAGTCAGCCCCAGCATTTT
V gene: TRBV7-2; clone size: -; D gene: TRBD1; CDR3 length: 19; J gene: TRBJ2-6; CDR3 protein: CASSSAGQGPSSGANVLTF; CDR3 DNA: TGTGCCAGCAGCTCCGCGGGACAGGGCCCCTCCTCTGGGGCCAACGTCCTGACTTTC
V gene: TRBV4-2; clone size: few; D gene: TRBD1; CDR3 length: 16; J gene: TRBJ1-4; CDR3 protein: CASSQGSGQGGEKLFF; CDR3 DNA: TGTGCCAGCAGCCAAGGTTCAGGACAGGGAGGTGAAAAACTGTTTTTT
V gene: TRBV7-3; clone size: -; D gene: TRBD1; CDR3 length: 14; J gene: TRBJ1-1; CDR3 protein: CASSLQGGGTEAFF; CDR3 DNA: TGTGCCAGCAGCTTACAGGGGGGAGGCACTGAAGCTTTCTTT
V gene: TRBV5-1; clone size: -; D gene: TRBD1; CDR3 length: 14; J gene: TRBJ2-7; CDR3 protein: CASSSGPQGGEQYF; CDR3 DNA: TGCGCCAGCAGCTCGGGACCACAGGGGGGCGAGCAGTACTTC
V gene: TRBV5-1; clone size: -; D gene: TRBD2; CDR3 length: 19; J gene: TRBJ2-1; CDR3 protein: CASSLAELAGGIGYNEQFF; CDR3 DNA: TGCGCCAGCAGCTTGGCCGAACTAGCGGGGGGAATCGGTTACAATGAGCAGTTCTTC
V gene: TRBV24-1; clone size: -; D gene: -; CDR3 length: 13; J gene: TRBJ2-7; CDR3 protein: CATSEGHSYEQYF; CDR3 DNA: TGTGCCACCAGTGAAGGACATTCCTACGAGCAGTACTTC
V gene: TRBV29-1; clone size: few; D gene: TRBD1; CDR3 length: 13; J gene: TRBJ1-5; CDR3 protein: CSAGRDRDQPQHF; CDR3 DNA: TGCAGCGCGGGCCGGGACAGGGATCAGCCCCAGCATTTT
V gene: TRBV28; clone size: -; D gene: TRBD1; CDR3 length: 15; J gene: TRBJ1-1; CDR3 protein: CASSLWGTGFTEAFF; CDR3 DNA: TGTGCCAGCAGTTTATGGGGGACAGGGTTCACTGAAGCTTTCTTT
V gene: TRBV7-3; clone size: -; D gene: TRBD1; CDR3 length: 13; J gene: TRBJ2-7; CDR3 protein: CASSQTGDGEQYF; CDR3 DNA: TGTGCCAGCAGCCAGACAGGGGACGGGGAGCAGTACTTC
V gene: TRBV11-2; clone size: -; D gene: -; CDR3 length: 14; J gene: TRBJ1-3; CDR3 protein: CASSLAGYGNTIYF; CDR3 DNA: TGTGCCAGCAGCTTAGCAGGGTATGGAAACACCATATATTTT
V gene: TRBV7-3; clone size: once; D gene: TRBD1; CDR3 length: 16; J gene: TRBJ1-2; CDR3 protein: CASSLYGGQGGDGYTF; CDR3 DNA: TGTGCCAGCAGCTTATATGGGGGACAGGGAGGGGATGGCTACACCTTC
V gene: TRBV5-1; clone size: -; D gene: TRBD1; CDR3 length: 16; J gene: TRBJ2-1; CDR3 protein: CASSPLGGQVYNEQFF; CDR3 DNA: TGCGCCAGCAGCCCCCTGGGGGGACAGGTCTACAATGAGCAGTTCTTC
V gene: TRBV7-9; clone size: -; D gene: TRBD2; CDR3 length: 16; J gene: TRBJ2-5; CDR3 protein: CASSPPGLAAKETQYF; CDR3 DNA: TGTGCCAGCAGCCCCCCGGGACTAGCTGCCAAAGAGACCCAGTACTTC
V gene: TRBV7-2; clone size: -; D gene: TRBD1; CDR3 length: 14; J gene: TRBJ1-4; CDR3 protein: CASSSQGGNEKLFF; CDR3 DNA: TGTGCCAGCAGCTCCCAAGGGGGCAATGAAAAACTGTTTTTT
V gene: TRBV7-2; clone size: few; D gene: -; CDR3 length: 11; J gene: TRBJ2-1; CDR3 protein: CASSLGDEQFF; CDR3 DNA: TGTGCCAGCAGCTTAGGCGATGAGCAGTTCTTC
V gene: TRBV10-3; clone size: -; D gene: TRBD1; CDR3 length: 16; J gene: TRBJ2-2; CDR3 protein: CAISPGQGARTGELFF; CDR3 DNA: TGTGCCATCAGCCCCGGACAGGGGGCGAGGACCGGGGAGCTGTTTTTT
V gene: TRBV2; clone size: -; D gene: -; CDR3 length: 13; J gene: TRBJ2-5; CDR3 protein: CASPRRDSETQYF; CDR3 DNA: TGTGCCAGCCCGAGACGGGACTCAGAGACCCAGTACTTC